This TCR beta chain is drawn from a study of blood T cell repertoires in COVID-19. In the original analysis: Quantification of nucleated cells was approximated via reference gene primer amplification. Here immunoSEQ multiplex PCR was the method, and the copy in TCRdb shows in-frame clones only, minus some. Clone size and V and J calls were adopted from that table, with D and trimming inferred from the DNA. The sample has under 95,000 clones, 70% to 85% seen once. The CDR3 has 14 amino acids. Per germline, CDR1 ENHRY and CDR2 SYGVKD. After removal of 4 bases from V and 2 bases from J, the junction contained 4 bases not matched to a gene. The count of this clone is one.

The receptor was isolated from a woman aged 80 or over with COVID-19, enrolled during active disease. Sequenced: peripheral blood. The chain couples TRBV10-3 to TRBJ2-7, with 8 bases fitting TRBD2. The chain's CDR3 is CAISVAGFAYEQYF. In nucleotides, the CDR3 is TGTGCCATCAGTGTAGCGGGATTTGCCTACGAGCAGTACTTC.